A selection of T cell receptor beta chains follows, all from one sample in a study of blood T cell repertoires in COVID-19. Sequencing was performed with immunoSEQ multiplex PCR; in TCRdb, only in-frame clones are kept and a portion is missing. The table shows a few hundred thousand clones, with nearly 90% occurring only once. Sequenced material: PBMCs or T cells enriched from blood (not recorded which). These receptors were collected from a woman aged 18-29 years with acute COVID-19. The CDR3 runs from the conserved cysteine through the conserved F or W. D genes are given only for firm matches. Expanded clones are given a class, and other clones once, few, many or no size at all.

- | - | TRBJ2-7 | TRBV15 | CATSRAVAGSSYEQYF | TGTGCCACCAGCAGAGCGGTGGCAGGTTCCTCCTACGAGCAGTACTTC
- | - | TRBJ1-4 | TRBV27 | CASSGGAGSLATNEKLFF | TGTGCCAGCAGTGGGGGGGCAGGGAGTTTAGCAACTAATGAAAAACTGTTTTTT
- | TRBD1 | TRBJ2-7 | TRBV19 | CASSFYRGKGYEQYF | TGTGCCAGTAGTTTTTACAGGGGAAAGGGCTACGAGCAGTACTTC
many | - | TRBJ2-7 | TRBV11-2 | CASQTGPDEQYF | TGTGCCAGCCAAACAGGGCCCGACGAGCAGTACTTC
- | - | TRBJ1-1 | TRBV12-5 | CASGSPMNTEAFF | TGTGCTAGTGGCAGTCCCATGAACACTGAAGCTTTCTTT
- | - | TRBJ2-5 | TRBV20-1 | CSVGAETQYF | TGCAGTGTAGGGGCTGAGACCCAGTACTTC
- | - | TRBJ1-1 | TRBV6-5 | CASSYTGQFLNTEAFF | TGTGCCAGCAGTTACACTGGACAGTTTCTAAACACTGAAGCTTTCTTT
- | - | TRBJ1-5 | TRBV28 | CASSFLAGGGANQPQHF | TGTGCCAGCAGTTTCCTTGCCGGGGGAGGAGCCAATCAGCCCCAGCATTTT
once | - | TRBJ2-2 | TRBV7-8 | CASSLVARRGTGELFF | TGTGCCAGCAGCTTAGTCGCGCGGCGTGGCACCGGGGAGCTGTTTTTT
- | - | TRBJ2-5 | TRBV7-9 | CASSLYGSSEETQYF | TGTGCCAGCAGCTTATACGGTAGCAGTGAAGAGACCCAGTACTTC
- | - | TRBJ1-1 | TRBV18 | CASSPPAGRNTEAFF | TGTGCCAGCTCACCACCTGCGGGGAGAAACACTGAAGCTTTCTTT
- | - | TRBJ2-1 | TRBV7-2 | CAGYRNTRNEQFF | TGTGCCGGCTACCGAAACACGAGGAATGAGCAGTTCTTC
- | - | TRBJ1-1 | TRBV30 | CAWSVQGPNTEAFF | TGTGCCTGGAGTGTTCAGGGTCCGAACACTGAAGCTTTCTTT
once | - | TRBJ1-1 | TRBV11-3 | CASSLGPLLMNTEAFF | TGTGCCAGCAGCTTGGGGCCGCTACTCATGAACACTGAAGCTTTCTTT
- | - | TRBJ1-2 | TRBV12-3/TRBV12-4 | CASSFQGGYTF | TGTGCCAGCAGTTTTCAGGGGGGCTACACCTTC
- | - | TRBJ1-1 | TRBV19 | CASSIVDSNTEAFF | TGTGCCAGTAGTATTGTGGACAGTAACACTGAAGCTTTCTTT
- | - | TRBJ1-2 | TRBV7-2 | CASSPQGDYGYTF | TGTGCCAGCAGTCCACAGGGCGACTATGGCTACACCTTC
- | TRBD1 | TRBJ2-3 | TRBV12-3/TRBV12-4 | CASSLTRGTQYF | TGTGCCAGCAGTTTAACCAGGGGGACGCAGTATTTT
- | TRBD2 | TRBJ2-1 | TRBV6-2/TRBV6-3 | CASSYRLAGPPSYNEQFF | TGTGCCAGCAGTTACAGGCTAGCGGGACCTCCCTCCTACAATGAGCAGTTCTTC
- | - | TRBJ1-3 | TRBV7-3 | CASSFGGSGNTIYF | TGTGCCAGCAGCTTCGGAGGCTCTGGAAACACCATATATTTT
- | TRBD1 | TRBJ1-6 | TRBV6-2/TRBV6-3 | CASSYSPNLRQGNSPLHF | TGTGCCAGCAGTTACTCCCCAAACTTGAGACAGGGGAACTCACCCCTCCACTTT
- | - | TRBJ2-3 | TRBV12-3/TRBV12-4 | CASEGQSTDTQYF | TGTGCTTCCGAAGGACAGAGCACAGATACGCAGTATTTT
- | - | TRBJ1-4 | TRBV5-4 | CASSLGGATEKLFF | TGTGCCAGCAGCTTGGGCGGGGCTACCGAAAAACTGTTTTTT
- | - | TRBJ1-5 | TRBV4-2 | CASSQDSTVSNQPQHF | TGTGCCAGCAGCCAAGATAGTACAGTAAGCAATCAGCCCCAGCATTTT
- | - | TRBJ2-7 | TRBV9 | CASSVRESSYEQYF | TGTGCCAGCAGCGTAAGGGAGAGCTCCTACGAGCAGTACTTC
- | - | TRBJ1-2 | TRBV27 | CASSGRSGNGYTF | TGTGCCAGCAGTGGTAGATCAGGGAATGGCTACACCTTC
- | - | TRBJ2-5 | TRBV6-6 | CASYVGEMETQYF | TGTGCCAGCTACGTCGGAGAGATGGAGACCCAGTACTTC
- | - | TRBJ1-2 | TRBV19 | CASSLSYGYTF | TGTGCCAGTAGTCTATCATATGGCTACACCTTC
- | TRBD1 | TRBJ1-1 | TRBV7-9 | CASSMGADRGAFF | TGTGCCAGCAGCATGGGGGCTGACAGGGGAGCTTTCTTT
once | - | TRBJ2-5 | TRBV24-1 | CATSETGVQETQYF | TGTGCCACCAGTGAGACAGGAGTACAAGAGACCCAGTACTTC
- | - | TRBJ1-1 | TRBV28 | CASSFQGLGVPEAFF | TGTGCCAGCAGCTTCCAGGGTTTAGGAGTCCCTGAAGCTTTCTTT
- | TRBD2 | TRBJ2-1 | TRBV7-3 | CASSYGGTSGSYNEQFF | TGTGCCAGCAGCTACGGGGGGACTAGCGGGAGTTACAATGAGCAGTTCTTC
- | - | TRBJ1-2 | TRBV12-3/TRBV12-4 | CASSRGQGYTF | TGTGCCAGCAGCCGAGGACAGGGCTACACCTTC
few | - | TRBJ1-1 | TRBV9 | CASSVAMDTEAFF | TGTGCCAGCAGCGTAGCTATGGACACTGAAGCTTTCTTT
- | - | TRBJ2-7 | TRBV25-1 | CASPRQYF | TGTGCCAGCCCCCGGCAGTACTTC
- | - | TRBJ1-2 | TRBV11-2 | CASSLAPQGGNGYTF | TGTGCCAGCAGCTTAGCCCCCCAGGGAGGCAATGGCTACACCTTC
- | - | TRBJ1-5 | TRBV5-1 | CASSLGEDQPQHF | TGCGCCAGCAGCTTAGGGGAGGATCAGCCCCAGCATTTT
- | TRBD1 | TRBJ1-5 | TRBV15 | CATSSGQGRGNQPQHF | TGTGCCACCAGTAGCGGACAGGGGAGAGGCAATCAGCCCCAGCATTTT
few | TRBD1 | TRBJ1-2 | TRBV7-2 | CASSFDRGPYGYTF | TGTGCCAGCAGCTTTGACAGGGGGCCATATGGCTACACCTTC
- | TRBD1 | TRBJ1-2 | TRBV2 | CASRIAGTGPYGYTF | TGTGCCAGCAGGATAGCCGGGACAGGACCCTATGGCTACACCTTC
once | - | TRBJ1-5 | TRBV19 | CASSKEAGSNQPQHF | TGTGCCAGTAGTAAGGAGGCGGGAAGCAATCAGCCCCAGCATTTT
- | - | TRBJ2-3 | TRBV11-1 | CASSSLDTQYF | TGTGCCAGCAGCTCCCTGGATACGCAGTATTTT
- | - | TRBJ1-6 | TRBV29-1 | CSVRAGLNSPLHF | TGCAGCGTCAGGGCAGGGTTGAATTCACCCCTCCACTTT
- | TRBD1 | TRBJ1-5 | TRBV28 | CASSYGTGISNQPQHF | TGTGCCAGCAGTTACGGGACAGGGATAAGCAATCAGCCCCAGCATTTT